Listed below are T cell receptor beta chains from one sample, sequenced in a study of T-cell memory formation after mild COVID-19. One entry per CDR3 protein, called by TCRdb with MiXCR from the 5' RACE reads. The table includes fewer than 350,000 distinct CDR3 sequences, 14% detected once. Sequencing was carried out using PBMCs or a T cell subset sorted from them (not recorded which). The receptors were sampled from a man aged 18-30 years who had mild COVID-19 (a few samples of this study predate the infection). Cell type and time point are not known. Each CDR3 is given with its conserved first and last residue. A D gene is named only where the DNA matches it firmly. The size field is filled for only some rows; it gives once, few, many or a size class.

J gene | clone size | V gene | D gene | CDR3 length | CDR3 DNA | CDR3 protein
TRBJ2-1 | few | TRBV7-9 | NA | 13 | TGTGCCAGCAGCCGAACTAGTCCCGATGAGCAGTTCTTC | CASSRTSPDEQFF
TRBJ2-3 | NA | TRBV4-3 | TRBD1 | 13 | TGCGCCAGCAGCCAGGACAGGGGAGATACGCAGTATTTT | CASSQDRGDTQYF
TRBJ1-6 | few | TRBV5-1 | TRBD1 | 16 | TGCGCCAGCAGCTACTCCGGGACAGGGAAGAATTCACCCCTCCACTTT | CASSYSGTGKNSPLHF
TRBJ2-7 | few | TRBV6-6 | TRBD1 | 15 | TGTGCCAGCAGTAAGACAGGGGCCCCAGACTACGAGCAGTACTTC | CASSKTGAPDYEQYF
TRBJ2-7 | NA | TRBV4-3 | TRBD1 | 18 | TGCGCCAGCAATTCCGCGGCCCGTAAAACAGGGGCCTCCTACGAGCAGTACTTC | CASNSAARKTGASYEQYF
TRBJ2-1 | few | TRBV6-4 | NA | 14 | TGTGCCAGCAGTGATACTCTTCGTGGGTTTGAGCAGTTCTTC | CASSDTLRGFEQFF
TRBJ2-6 | many | TRBV5-1 | NA | 15 | TGCGCCAGCAGCTTGGTTGGTTCTGGGGCCAACGTCCTGACTTTC | CASSLVGSGANVLTF
TRBJ2-7 | many | TRBV9 | TRBD2 | 14 | TGTGCCAGCAGTCTAGCGGGGCCCTCCTACGAGCAGTACTTC | CASSLAGPSYEQYF
TRBJ1-2 | NA | TRBV12-3/TRBV12-4 | NA | 15 | TGTGCCAGCAGCCAAGGGGTTACAGTGAACTATGGCTACACCTTC | CASSQGVTVNYGYTF
TRBJ2-3 | few | TRBV7-8 | NA | 15 | TGTGCCAGCAGCCGCGCTGGGGCATATACAGATACGCAGTATTTT | CASSRAGAYTDTQYF
TRBJ2-7 | NA | TRBV12-3/TRBV12-4 | TRBD2 | 14 | TGTGCCAGTTCCCAGCGGGAATCGGGGCACGAGCAGTACTTC | CASSQRESGHEQYF
TRBJ1-2 | NA | TRBV10-3 | TRBD1 | 14 | TGTGCCATCAGTGGTGGGACAGGGGGCCATGGCTACACCTTC | CAISGGTGGHGYTF
TRBJ1-4 | NA | TRBV7-9 | TRBD1 | 17 | TGTGCCAGCAGCGCCCCCCTAGTCGGGACAGGGGATGAAAAACTGTTTTTT | CASSAPLVGTGDEKLFF
TRBJ2-3 | NA | TRBV5-4 | TRBD1 | 16 | TGTGCCAGCAGCTTGGCGGGACAGGCAGGCACAGATACGCAGTATTTT | CASSLAGQAGTDTQYF
TRBJ1-1 | few | TRBV12-3/TRBV12-4 | NA | 15 | TGTGCCAGCAGTTTAGCCGGATCGGCGGGCACTGAAGCTTTCTTT | CASSLAGSAGTEAFF
TRBJ2-3 | few | TRBV7-2 | TRBD2 | 19 | TGTGCCAGCAGCGTAGGTCCTCTAAGACTCGGCGGGGGGAAGGATACGCAGTATTTT | CASSVGPLRLGGGKDTQYF
TRBJ2-2 | few | TRBV11-1 | TRBD2 | 16 | TGTGCCAGCAGCTTAGCGCCTAGCGGGAGAACCGGGGAGCTGTTTTTT | CASSLAPSGRTGELFF
TRBJ1-6 | NA | TRBV5-6 | NA | 14 | TGTGCCAGCAGCTTGGGGACAGTTGTTTCACCCCTCCACTTT | CASSLGTVVSPLHF
TRBJ2-5 | NA | TRBV7-6 | TRBD2 | 16 | TGTGCCAGCAGCTTATCCAGCGGGGGTGCCCAACGGGCCCAGTACTTC | CASSLSSGGAQRAQYF
TRBJ2-4 | few | TRBV3-1 | NA | 17 | TGTGCCAGCAGCCAACGAGGGGGGGGACTAGCCAAAAACATTCAGTACTTC | CASSQRGGGLAKNIQYF
TRBJ1-1 | few | TRBV24-1 | NA | 13 | TGTGCCACCAGTGATCGTTTTTGGGGAGAAGCTTTCTTT | CATSDRFWGEAFF
TRBJ1-5 | few | TRBV5-6 | NA | 14 | TGTGCCAGCAGCTTACAGGGCCTACATCAGCCCCAGCATTTT | CASSLQGLHQPQHF
TRBJ2-1 | NA | TRBV7-8 | NA | 15 | TGTGCCAGCAGCTTACCCCGACAGGCTTACAATGAGCAGTTCTTC | CASSLPRQAYNEQFF
TRBJ2-1 | many | TRBV6-2/TRBV6-3 | TRBD1 | 13 | TGTGCCATATCCGGGACAGAATACAATGAGCAGTTCTTC | CAISGTEYNEQFF
TRBJ2-7 | many | TRBV12-3/TRBV12-4 | NA | 11 | TGTGCCAGCAGTTCCGCCTACGAGCAGTACTTC | CASSSAYEQYF
TRBJ2-3 | NA | TRBV6-5 | TRBD2 | 17 | TGTGCCAGCAGTTACGGTTTAGCGGGGGGCCACGGAGATACGCAGTATTTT | CASSYGLAGGHGDTQYF
TRBJ2-1 | NA | TRBV5-1 | TRBD1 | 17 | TGCGCCAGCAGCTTGTCAGGGGGCCTGAGCTCCTACAATGAGCAGTTCTTC | CASSLSGGLSSYNEQFF
TRBJ2-1 | many | TRBV4-2 | TRBD2 | 16 | TGTGCCAGCAGCCAAGCGACTAGCGGGGGGGACAATGAGCAGTTCTTC | CASSQATSGGDNEQFF
TRBJ2-1 | many | TRBV11-2 | NA | 12 | TGTGCCAGCAGAACGGACACGAATGAGCAGTTCTTC | CASRTDTNEQFF
TRBJ1-6 | few | TRBV5-1 | NA | 17 | TGCGCCAGCAGCGAGGGACGGCTGAGCTCCTATAATTCACCCCTCCACTTT | CASSEGRLSSYNSPLHF
TRBJ2-4 | few | TRBV12-3/TRBV12-4 | NA | 16 | TGTGCCAGCAGTTTACTCCAGGGGTGGGCAGAAAACATTCAGTACTTC | CASSLLQGWAENIQYF
TRBJ2-3 | few | TRBV3-1 | NA | 15 | TGTGCCAGCAGCCAAGCCGGGGGTAGCACAGATACGCAGTATTTT | CASSQAGGSTDTQYF
TRBJ1-6 | NA | TRBV27 | NA | 17 | TGTGCCAGCAGTTTATGGTCCCCTGGCTCCTATAATTCACCCCTCCACTTT | CASSLWSPGSYNSPLHF
TRBJ2-3 | few | TRBV20-1 | NA | 14 | TGCAGTGCTAGCCGGACGGGAACAGGTGATACGCAGTATTTT | CSASRTGTGDTQYF
TRBJ2-3 | few | TRBV7-2 | TRBD2 | 14 | TGTGCCAGCAGCCGGCCGGGCGGGGGAGATACGCAGTATTTT | CASSRPGGGDTQYF
TRBJ1-1 | few | TRBV12-3/TRBV12-4 | NA | 14 | TGTGCCAGCACCCTAGGGGGGGGCTCCACTGAAGCTTTCTTT | CASTLGGGSTEAFF
TRBJ2-5 | medium-sized | TRBV24-1 | NA | 14 | TGTGCCACCAGCGGATGGGGGGAGGAAGAGACCCAGTACTTC | CATSGWGEEETQYF
TRBJ1-5 | few | TRBV25-1 | NA | 14 | TGTGCCAGCAGTGATATGGCGAGCAATCAGCCCCAGCATTTT | CASSDMASNQPQHF
TRBJ2-5 | few | TRBV24-1 | NA | 13 | TGTGCCACCAGTGGGTCGTACCAAGAGACCCAGTACTTC | CATSGSYQETQYF
TRBJ2-2 | few | TRBV3-1 | NA | 15 | TGTGCCAGCAGCCAAGCCGGGACGGCCCGCGGGGAGCTGTTTTTT | CASSQAGTARGELFF
TRBJ2-3 | many | TRBV20-1 | TRBD2 | 16 | TGCAGTGCTAGAGAGGGGACTAGCGGGCGCACAGATACGCAGTATTTT | CSAREGTSGRTDTQYF
TRBJ2-1 | NA | TRBV4-3 | NA | 12 | TGCGCCAGCAGCCAAGTGGCGGGGACGCAGTTCTTC | CASSQVAGTQFF